This TCR beta chain comes out of a study of low-dose radiotherapy and immunotherapy resistance in tumors. Across the study: Cohort 2 was treated with 1 Gy per fraction every two weeks, amounting to 13 Gy across 26 weeks.

As to time point: after trial treatment. Sample treatment: LDRT plus nivolumab, ipilimumab, low-dose cyclophosphamide and aspirin (RACIN trial). It was nivolumab, ipilimumab, aspirin, low-dose cyclophosphamide and low-dose radiotherapy that donors received. Eligible patients had advanced solid tumors lacking tumor-infiltrating lymphocytes. Notes on this clonotype: A read error may account for a junction end that differs from germline.

CDR1 is SEHNR and CDR2 is FQNEAQ in the germline V gene (reference sequence). The CDR3 length is 15 residues. TRAV- and TRBV-specific primers, spanning alpha and beta chains, primed first-strand cDNA. Amplification, which lasted around 21 PCR cycles, used a constant-region primer and V-primer adapter to amplify TCRs. Using its own MiXCR run on the reads, TCRdb lists one record per CDR3 protein. The sample consists of 75,000 to 95,000 distinct CDR3 sequences, roughly 20% of them appearing once. The TCR originated in a female donor with ovarian cancer. This sample comprised PBMCs, obtained after low-dose radiotherapy plus immunotherapy. The chain combines TRBV7-9 with TRBJ2-2; D may match TRBD1 or TRBD2 (5 bases each). CDR3 protein: CASSLKKGNTGEPFF. CDR3 DNA: TGTGCCAGCAGCTTAAAAAAGGGGAACACCGGGGAGCCGTTTTTT.